This T cell receptor (beta chain) was obtained from a study of T cell responses to AZD1222 COVID-19 vaccine. The CDR3 is 15 amino acids. Trimming left V 5 bases short and J 4 bases short, with 16 bases between. The germline V gene has CDR1 KGHDR and CDR2 SFDVKD. This table comes from immunoSEQ multiplex PCR, and its TCRdb copy is limited to in-frame clones, with some not included. The repertoire holds some 200,000 clones, with 85% to 95% as singletons. The source material was peripheral blood, sampled 28 days after the second AZD1222 dose. The sequence came from an adult who received the AZD1222 COVID-19 vaccine. The chain uses TRBV24-1 and TRBJ2-5; weak D call: TRBD2 (6 bases). CDR3 amino acids: CATSVAGSPGETQYF. Written as DNA, the CDR3 is TGTGCCACCAGTGTGGCGGGATCTCCGGGAGAGACCCAGTACTTC.